A single T cell receptor beta chain is shown here with its context. What antigen it recognizes has not been identified. Per-nucleotide qualities are absent, and no much larger clonotype sits a single base away. Library preparation used PCR. DNA from cultured CD4+ T cells was subjected to TCR sequencing with the Oncomine TCR Beta short-read assay at the Johns Hopkins FTIC core. The QIAamp micro DNA kit was used to extract genomic DNA from the cultured CD4+ T cells. Oncomine TCR Beta libraries from cultured CD4+ T cells were pooled with unique dual indexes and sequenced on an Illumina iSeq 100. From the authors' description of their analysis: Non-productive sequences were filtered out, and CDR3s that did not start with C, did not end with F or W, or were shorter than 7 amino acids were discarded. Antigen-specific clonotypes were identified using the MANAFEST web application through comparison of peptide-stimulated wells with reference and other culture wells. For a clone to be called positive, the clone needed an FDR below 0.05, an odds ratio above 5, and a productive frequency above 0.1% in at least two of three replicate wells. A clonotype counted as cross-reactive if it showed significant expansion both in the SARS-CoV-2 spike wells and in at least one common cold coronavirus spike condition. Using R version 3.6.1, CDR3 homology was evaluated through Levenshtein distances (stringdist) along with unrooted phylogenetic trees (ape). The public reads were quality trimmed at Q25 with fastp and then assembled into clones with MiXCR by TCRdb, keeping productive beta chains. One record per CDR3 amino acid sequence lists the most common genes and DNA. The V and J calls reflect TCRdb's pipeline rather than the authors' work. The sample table holds over 10,000 distinct CDR3 sequences, of which 35% to 55% were seen once. The ten largest make up more than 6% of the sample.

The treatment or condition label, read with the paper, signifies: roughly ten-day PBMC culture with coronavirus spike peptide pools or control peptides (ViraFEST assay). The ViraFEST assay was used in the study, in which antigen-specific T cells were expanded with peptide pools and expanded clonotypes were subsequently identified by TCR sequencing. The convalescent patients' positive SARS-CoV-2 PCR tests were from March to December 2020, which was before the Alpha, Beta and Delta variants emerged in the United States. Each well held around 2.1 million PBMCs cultured with 9 to 10 ug/ml peptide pools in IMDM containing 5% human AB serum and around 10 IU/ml IL-2. Half of the culture medium was replaced with fresh IL-2-containing medium on days 3 and 7. CD4+ T cells were isolated after 10 days of culture through negative selection using the EasySep CD4+ T cell isolation kit. Ficoll-Paque Plus gradient centrifugation was used to isolate PBMCs from whole blood, and the isolated PBMCs were then either used fresh or cryopreserved at -140C. Triplicate wells were generally used for each culture condition.

Based on the germline V gene (reference sequence), the CDR1 and CDR2 sequences are SEHNR and FQNEAQ. The germline V end is reduced by 5 bases and the J end by 8 bases; junction bases left unmatched: 11. From its cysteine to its phenylalanine, the CDR3 spans 16 amino acids. Only the CDR3 DNA is retained, 48 bases long and in frame from the first base. The source of the sample is a study of vaccination and CD4 T cells after COVID-19 (dated by TCRdb to 2021 to 2024). General notes on the study: Convalescent patients had a positive SARS-CoV-2 result on nasal swab PCR, and of these patients, several had mild disease and one had severe disease. The convalescent cohort comprised six males and four females, including two Hispanic individuals, seven Caucasians, two Asians and one multiracial person. Participants received two doses of either the Pfizer-BioNTech BNT162b2 vaccine (n=8) or the Moderna mRNA-1273 vaccine (n=2). Post-COVID blood samples from convalescent patients were collected a median of roughly 100 days after diagnosis, with a range of roughly 35 to 180 days. The time from the second vaccine dose to post-vaccine blood sampling had a median of approximately 72 days and ranged from about 12 to 241 days. The cultures were stimulated with overlapping spike peptide pools from SARS-CoV-2 and from the common cold coronaviruses HCoV-NL63, HCoV-OC43 and HCoV-229E. Control cultures used a CEFX viral epitope pool as positive control, an HIV-1 Nef peptide pool as negative control, or no peptide. In around 10 COVID-19 convalescent patients and a handful of infection-naive healthy vaccine recipients, researchers compared the spike-specific CD4+ TCR repertoire from before mRNA vaccination with the repertoire from after. Findings and caveats that apply to the study as a whole: Among the post-vaccine SARS-CoV-2-reactive clones in convalescent patients, a median about 86% showed up only after vaccination, which suggests vaccine-specific priming. Nearly all vaccine-specific clones in convalescent patients (304 of 307) were mono-reactive for SARS-CoV-2 spike rather than cross-reactive with common cold coronaviruses. The median count of SARS-CoV-2-reactive clonotypes went up from around 23 after infection to about 40 after vaccination, although the change was not significant. The number of convalescent patients in the study was relatively small, and the study did not examine early timepoints following natural infection.

The rearranged segments are TRBV7-9 and TRBJ2-3, with 12 bases in between that match TRBD1. The specimen was CD4+ T cells from blood, cultured in vitro. The receptor was isolated from a human donor who had recovered from COVID-19. The DNA sequence is given as TGTGCCAGCAGCCTCGGGACAGGGGGCGTCGAAGCTACGCAGTATTTT. Protein translation: CASSLGTGGVEATQYF. The full variable domain, completed from the reference TRBV7-9 and TRBJ2-3 proteins outside the CDR3, reads DTGVSQNPRHKITKRGQNVTFRCDPISEHNRLYWYRQTLGQGPEFLTYFQNEAQLEKSRLLSDRFSAERPKGSFSTLEIQRTEQGDSAMYLCASSLGTGGVEATQYFGPGTRLTVL.